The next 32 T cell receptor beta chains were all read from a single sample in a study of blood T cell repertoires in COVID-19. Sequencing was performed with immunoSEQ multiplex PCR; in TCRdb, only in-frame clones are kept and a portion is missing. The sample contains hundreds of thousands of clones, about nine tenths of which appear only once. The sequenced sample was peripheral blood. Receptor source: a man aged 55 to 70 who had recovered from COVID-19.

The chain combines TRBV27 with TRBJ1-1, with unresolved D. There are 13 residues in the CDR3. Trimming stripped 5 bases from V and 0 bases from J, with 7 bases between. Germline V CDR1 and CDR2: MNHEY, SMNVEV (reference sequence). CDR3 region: CASSPTLNTEAFF. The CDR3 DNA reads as TGTGCCAGCAGTCCGACACTGAACACTGAAGCTTTCTTT.

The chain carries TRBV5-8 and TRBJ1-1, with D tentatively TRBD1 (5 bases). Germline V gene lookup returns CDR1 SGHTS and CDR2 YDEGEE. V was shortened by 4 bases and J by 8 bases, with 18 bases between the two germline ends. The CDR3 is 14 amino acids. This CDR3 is CASSTRRDAIEAFF. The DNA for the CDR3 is TGTGCCAGCAGCACAAGGCGGGACGCAATCGAAGCTTTCTTT.

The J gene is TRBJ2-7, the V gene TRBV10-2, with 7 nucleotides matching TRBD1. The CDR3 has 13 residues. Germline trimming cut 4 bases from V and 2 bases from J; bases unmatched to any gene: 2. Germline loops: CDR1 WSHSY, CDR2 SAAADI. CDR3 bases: TGCGCCAGCAGTGCCGGGACAGCCTACGAGCAGTACGTC. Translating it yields CASSAGTAYEQYV.

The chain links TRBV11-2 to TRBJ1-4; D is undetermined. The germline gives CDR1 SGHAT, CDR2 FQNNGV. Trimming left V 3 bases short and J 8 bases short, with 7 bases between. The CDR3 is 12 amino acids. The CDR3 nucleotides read TGTGCCAGCAGCTTTTCTTCCGAAAAACTGTTTTTT. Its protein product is CASSFSSEKLFF. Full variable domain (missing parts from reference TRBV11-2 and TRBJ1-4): EAGVAQSPRYKIIEKRQSVAFWCNPISGHATLYWYQQILGQGPKLLIQFQNNGVVDDSQLPKDRFSAERLKGVDSTLKIQPAKLEDSAVYLCASSFSSEKLFFGSGTQLSVL.

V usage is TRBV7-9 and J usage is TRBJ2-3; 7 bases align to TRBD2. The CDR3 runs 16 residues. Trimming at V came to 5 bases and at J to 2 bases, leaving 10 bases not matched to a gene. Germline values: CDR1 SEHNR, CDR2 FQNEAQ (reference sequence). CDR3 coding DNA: TGTGCCAGCAGCCTCGTGCGGGGAGGGTTCACAGATACGCAGTATTTT. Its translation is CASSLVRGGFTDTQYF.

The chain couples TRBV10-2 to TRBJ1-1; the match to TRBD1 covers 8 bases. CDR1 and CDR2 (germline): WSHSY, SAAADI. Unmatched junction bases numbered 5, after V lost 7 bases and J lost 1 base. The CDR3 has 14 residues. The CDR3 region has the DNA TGCGCCAGCATTGGACAGGGCGGGAACACTGAAGCTTTCTTT. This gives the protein CASIGQGGNTEAFF.

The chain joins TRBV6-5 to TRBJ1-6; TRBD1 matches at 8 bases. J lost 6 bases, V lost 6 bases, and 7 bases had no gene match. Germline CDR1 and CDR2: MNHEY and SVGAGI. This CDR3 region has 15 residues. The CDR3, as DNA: TGTGCCAGCAGCCGGGACAGGAGCGTTAATTCACCCCTCCACTTT. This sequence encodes CASSRDRSVNSPLHF.

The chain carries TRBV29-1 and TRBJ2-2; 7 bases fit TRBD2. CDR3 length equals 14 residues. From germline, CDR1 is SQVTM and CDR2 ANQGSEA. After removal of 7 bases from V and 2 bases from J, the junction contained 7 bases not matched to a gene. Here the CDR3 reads CSAQGLVNTGELFF. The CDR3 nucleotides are TGCAGCGCCCAAGGACTAGTTAACACCGGGGAGCTGTTTTTT.

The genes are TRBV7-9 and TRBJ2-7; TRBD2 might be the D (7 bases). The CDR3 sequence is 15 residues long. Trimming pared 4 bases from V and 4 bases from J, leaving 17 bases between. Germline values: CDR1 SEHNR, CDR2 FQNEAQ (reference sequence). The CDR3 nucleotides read TGTGCCAGCAGCTCGTGGGGCAGGGGAGGGTACGAGCAGTACTTC. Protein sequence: CASSSWGRGGYEQYF.

The CDR3, as DNA: TGTGCCTGGACGACTGTTCTCTCTGGAAACACCATATATTTT. Encoded protein: CAWTTVLSGNTIYF. This rearrangement joins TRBV30 to TRBJ1-3; D unclear. The CDR3 extends over 14 amino acids. CDR1 is GTSNPN and CDR2 is SVGIG in the germline V gene (reference sequence). With 4 bases removed from V and 0 bases from J, the gap between germline ends came to 10 bases. Using reference TRBV30 and TRBJ1-3 for the parts outside the CDR3, the full variable domain is SQTIHQWPATLVQPVGSPLSLECTVEGTSNPNLYWYRQAAGRGLQLLFYSVGIGQISSEVPQNLSASRPQDRQFILSSKKLLLSDSGFYLCAWTTVLSGNTIYFGEGSWLTVV.

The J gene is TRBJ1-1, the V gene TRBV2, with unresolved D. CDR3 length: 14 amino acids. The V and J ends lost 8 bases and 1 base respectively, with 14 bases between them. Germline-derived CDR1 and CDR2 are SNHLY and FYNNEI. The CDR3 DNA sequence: TGTGCCAGCCGGTCGAGGACTGGGAACACTGAAGCTTTCTTT. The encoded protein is CASRSRTGNTEAFF.

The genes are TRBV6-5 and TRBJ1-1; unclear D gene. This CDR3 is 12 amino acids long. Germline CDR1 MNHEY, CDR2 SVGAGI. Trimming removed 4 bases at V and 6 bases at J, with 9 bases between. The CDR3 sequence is CASSSSGPEAFF. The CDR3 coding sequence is TGTGCCAGCAGTTCCAGCGGACCTGAAGCTTTCTTT.

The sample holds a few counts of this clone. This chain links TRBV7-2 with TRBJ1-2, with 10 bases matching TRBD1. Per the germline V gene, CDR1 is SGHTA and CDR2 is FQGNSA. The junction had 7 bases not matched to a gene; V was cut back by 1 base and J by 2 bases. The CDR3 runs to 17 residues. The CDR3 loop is CASSLVVGDRGNYGYTF. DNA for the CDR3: TGTGCCAGCAGCTTAGTAGTGGGGGACAGGGGCAACTATGGCTACACCTTC. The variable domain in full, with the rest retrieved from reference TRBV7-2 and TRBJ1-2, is GAGVSQSPSNKVTEKGKDVELRCDPISGHTALYWYRQSLGQGLEFLIYFQGNSAPDKSGLPSDRFSAERTGGSVSTLTIQRTQQEDSAVYLCASSLVVGDRGNYGYTFGSGTRLTVV.

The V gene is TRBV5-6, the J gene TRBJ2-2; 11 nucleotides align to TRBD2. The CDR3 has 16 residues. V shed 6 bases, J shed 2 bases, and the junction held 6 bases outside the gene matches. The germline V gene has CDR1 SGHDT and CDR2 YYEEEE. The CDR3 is CASTQLAGANTGELFF. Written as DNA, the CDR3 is TGTGCCAGCACCCAACTAGCGGGGGCAAACACCGGGGAGCTGTTTTTT.

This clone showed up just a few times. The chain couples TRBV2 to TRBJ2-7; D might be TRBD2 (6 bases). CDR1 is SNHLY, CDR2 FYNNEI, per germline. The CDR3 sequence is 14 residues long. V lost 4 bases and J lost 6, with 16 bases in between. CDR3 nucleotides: TGTGCCAGCAGTGGGCTGGGTCCCGGGGGCGAGCAGTACTTC. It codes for CASSGLGPGGEQYF.

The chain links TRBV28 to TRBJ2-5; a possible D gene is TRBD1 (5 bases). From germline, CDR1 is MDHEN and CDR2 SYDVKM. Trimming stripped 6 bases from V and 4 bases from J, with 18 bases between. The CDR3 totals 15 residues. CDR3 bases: TGTGCCAGCAGATACCGCGAAGGGGCTGGAGAGACCCAGTACTTC. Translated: CASRYREGAGETQYF.

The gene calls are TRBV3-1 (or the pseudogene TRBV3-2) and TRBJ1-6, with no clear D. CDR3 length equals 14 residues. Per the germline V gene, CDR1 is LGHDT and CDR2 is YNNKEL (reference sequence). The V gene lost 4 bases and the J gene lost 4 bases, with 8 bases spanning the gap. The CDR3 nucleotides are TGTGCCAGCAGCCCAGGTTATTATAATTCACCCCTCCACTTT. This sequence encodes CASSPGYYNSPLHF.

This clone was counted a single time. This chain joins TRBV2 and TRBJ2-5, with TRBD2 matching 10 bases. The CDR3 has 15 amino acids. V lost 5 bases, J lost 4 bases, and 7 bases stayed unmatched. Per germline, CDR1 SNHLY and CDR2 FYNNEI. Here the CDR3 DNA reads TGTGCCAGCAGTTTAACTAGCGGGGTAGGAGAGACCCAGTACTTC. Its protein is CASSLTSGVGETQYF.

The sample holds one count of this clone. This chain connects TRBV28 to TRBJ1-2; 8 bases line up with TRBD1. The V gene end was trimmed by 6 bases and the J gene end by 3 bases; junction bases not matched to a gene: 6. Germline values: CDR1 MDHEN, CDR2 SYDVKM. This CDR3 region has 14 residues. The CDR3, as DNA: TGTGCCAGCAGGCAGTCAGGGGGCTACTATGGCTACACCTTC. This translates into CASRQSGGYYGYTF.

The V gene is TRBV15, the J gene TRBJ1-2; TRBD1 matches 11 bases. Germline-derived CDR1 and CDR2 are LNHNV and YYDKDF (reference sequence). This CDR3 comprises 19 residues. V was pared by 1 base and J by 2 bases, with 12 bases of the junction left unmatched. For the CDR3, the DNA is TGTGCCACCAGCAGAGGGACAGGGGGCTATTCACAACGGAACTATGGCTACACCTTC. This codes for CATSRGTGGYSQRNYGYTF. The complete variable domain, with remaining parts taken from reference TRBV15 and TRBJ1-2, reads DAMVIQNPRYQVTQFGKPVTLSCSQTLNHNVMYWYQQKSSQAPKLLFHYYDKDFNNEADTPDNFQSRRPNTSFCFLDIRSPGLGDTAMYLCATSRGTGGYSQRNYGYTFGSGTRLTVV.

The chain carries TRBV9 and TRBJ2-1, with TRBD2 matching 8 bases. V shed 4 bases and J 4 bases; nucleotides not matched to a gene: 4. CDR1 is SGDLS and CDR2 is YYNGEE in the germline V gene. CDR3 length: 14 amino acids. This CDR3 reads CASSPGGSYNEQFF. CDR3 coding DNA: TGTGCCAGCAGCCCGGGGGGGAGTTACAATGAGCAGTTCTTC.

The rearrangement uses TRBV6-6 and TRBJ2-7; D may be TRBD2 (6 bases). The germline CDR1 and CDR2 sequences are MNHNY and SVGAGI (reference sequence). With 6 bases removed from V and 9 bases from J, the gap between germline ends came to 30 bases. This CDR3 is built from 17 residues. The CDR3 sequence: CASSRRLPGAQVGGQYV. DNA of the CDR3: TGTGCCAGCAGCCGAAGGCTCCCGGGTGCCCAAGTGGGGGGGCAGTACGTC.

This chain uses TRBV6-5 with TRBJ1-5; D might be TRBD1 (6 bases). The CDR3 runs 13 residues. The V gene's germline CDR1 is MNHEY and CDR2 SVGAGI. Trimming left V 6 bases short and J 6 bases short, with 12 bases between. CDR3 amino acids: CASSLAGVQPQHF. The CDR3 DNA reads TGTGCCAGCAGCTTAGCAGGGGTTCAGCCCCAGCATTTT.

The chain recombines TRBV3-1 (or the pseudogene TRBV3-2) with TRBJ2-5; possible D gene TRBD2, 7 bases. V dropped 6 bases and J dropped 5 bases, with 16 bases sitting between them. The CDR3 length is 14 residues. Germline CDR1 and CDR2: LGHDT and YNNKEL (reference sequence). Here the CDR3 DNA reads TGTGCCAGCAGTCGGAGGGGGGGCCCGGAGACCCAGTACTTC. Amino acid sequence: CASSRRGGPETQYF.

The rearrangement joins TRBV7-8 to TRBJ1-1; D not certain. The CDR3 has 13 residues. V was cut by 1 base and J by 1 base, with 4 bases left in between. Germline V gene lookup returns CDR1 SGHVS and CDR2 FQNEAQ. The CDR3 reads CASSLGQNTEAFF. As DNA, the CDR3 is TGTGCCAGCAGCTTAGGGCAGAACACTGAAGCTTTCTTT.

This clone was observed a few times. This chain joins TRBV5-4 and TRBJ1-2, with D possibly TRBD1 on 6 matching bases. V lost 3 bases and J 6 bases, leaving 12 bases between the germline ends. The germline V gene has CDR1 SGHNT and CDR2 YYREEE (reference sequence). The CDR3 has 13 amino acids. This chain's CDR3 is CASSSGTINGYTF. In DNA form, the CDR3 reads TGTGCCAGCAGCTCCGGGACAATCAATGGCTACACCTTC.

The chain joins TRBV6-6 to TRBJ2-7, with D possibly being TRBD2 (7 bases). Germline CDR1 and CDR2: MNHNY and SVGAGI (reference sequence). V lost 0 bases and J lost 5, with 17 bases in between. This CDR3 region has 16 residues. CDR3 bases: TGTGCCAGCAGTTACTCTCTCGGGGGGCAAAGGAACGAGCAGTACTTC. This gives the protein CASSYSLGGQRNEQYF.

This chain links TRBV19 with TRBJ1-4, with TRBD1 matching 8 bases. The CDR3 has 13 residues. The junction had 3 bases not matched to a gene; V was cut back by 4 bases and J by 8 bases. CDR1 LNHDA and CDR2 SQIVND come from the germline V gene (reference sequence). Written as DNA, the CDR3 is TGTGCCAGTAGTAGGGACAGGTCCGAAAAACTGTTTTTT. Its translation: CASSRDRSEKLFF.

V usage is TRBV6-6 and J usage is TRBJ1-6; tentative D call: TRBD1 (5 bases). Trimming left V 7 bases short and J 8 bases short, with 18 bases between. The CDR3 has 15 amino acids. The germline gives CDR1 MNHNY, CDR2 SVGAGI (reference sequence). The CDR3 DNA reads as TGTGCCAGCACCCCTAGACAGTTCCAGTATTCACCCCTCCACTTT. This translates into CASTPRQFQYSPLHF.

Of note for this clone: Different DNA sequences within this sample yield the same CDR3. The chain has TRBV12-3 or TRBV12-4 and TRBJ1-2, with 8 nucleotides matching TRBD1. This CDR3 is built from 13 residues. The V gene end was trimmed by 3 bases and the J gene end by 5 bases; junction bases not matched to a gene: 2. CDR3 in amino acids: CASSLTGAYGYTF. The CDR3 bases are TGTGCCAGCAGTTTGACAGGGGCGTATGGCTACACCTTC.

The CDR3 DNA reads TGTGCCATCAGTGAGCCGGGACAGGGGGCCGGGGGTGAGCAGTTCTTC. It translates to CAISEPGQGAGGEQFF. This chain uses TRBV10-3 with TRBJ2-1; TRBD1 aligns across 12 bases. The germline gives CDR1 ENHRY, CDR2 SYGVKD. There are 16 residues in the CDR3. The V and J ends lost 2 bases and 9 bases, in that order; junction bases with no gene match: 8.

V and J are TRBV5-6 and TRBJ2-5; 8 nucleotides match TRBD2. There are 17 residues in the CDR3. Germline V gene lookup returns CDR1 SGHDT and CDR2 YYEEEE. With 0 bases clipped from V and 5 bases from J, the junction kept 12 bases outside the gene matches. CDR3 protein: CASSLVGGGRGWETQYF. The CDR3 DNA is TGTGCCAGCAGCTTGGTCGGCGGGGGGCGAGGTTGGGAGACCCAGTACTTC. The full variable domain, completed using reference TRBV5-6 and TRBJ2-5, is DAGVTQSPTHLIKTRGQQVTLRCSPKSGHDTVSWYQQALGQGPQFIFQYYEEEERQRGNFPDRFSGHQFPNYSSELNVNALLLGDSALYLCASSLVGGGRGWETQYFGPGTRLLVL.